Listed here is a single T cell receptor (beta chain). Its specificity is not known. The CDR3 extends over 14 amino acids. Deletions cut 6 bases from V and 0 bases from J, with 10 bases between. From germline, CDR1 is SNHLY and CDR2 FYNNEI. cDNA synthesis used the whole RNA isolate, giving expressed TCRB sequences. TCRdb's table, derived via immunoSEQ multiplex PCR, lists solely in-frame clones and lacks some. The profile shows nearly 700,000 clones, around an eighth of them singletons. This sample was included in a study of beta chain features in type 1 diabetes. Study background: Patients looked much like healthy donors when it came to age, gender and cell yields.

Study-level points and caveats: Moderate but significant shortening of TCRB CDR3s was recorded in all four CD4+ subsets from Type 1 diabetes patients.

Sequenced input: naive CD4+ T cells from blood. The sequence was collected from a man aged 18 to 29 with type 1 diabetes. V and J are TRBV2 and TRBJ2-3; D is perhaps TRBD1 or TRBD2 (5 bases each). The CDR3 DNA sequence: TGTGCCAGCAGGGGGACGGTTAGCACAGATACGCAGTATTTT. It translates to CASRGTVSTDTQYF.